These 27 T cell receptor beta chains share one sample of origin, sequenced in a study of lymphopenia after photon versus proton radiotherapy (dated by TCRdb to between 2018 and 2020). Libraries came from the immunoSEQ multiplex PCR assay. TCRdb mirrors the immuneACCESS table, restricted to in-frame sequences. Some clones are absent from its copies; in checked studies, under half trace to an unresolved V gene, and the reason for the others is unknown. The sample profile shows 150,000 to 200,000 clones; 88% of them were found once. The ten largest clones represent around 4.6% of the sample. Sequenced material: peripheral blood, taken from a patient treated with photon-based radiotherapy. All receptors derive from a man in his fifties with gastric cancer.

This chain joins TRBV5-1 and TRBJ2-2, with TRBD2 matching 16 bases. V shed 3 bases, J shed 7 bases, and the junction held 3 bases outside the gene matches. Germline CDR1 is SGHRS and CDR2 is YFSETQ. The CDR3 is 16 amino acids. The CDR3 nucleotides are TGCGCCAGCAGCTCGGGACTAGCGGGAGGGCACGGGGAGCTGTTTTTT. The encoded protein is CASSSGLAGGHGELFF.

The chain combines TRBV7-9 with TRBJ2-7; tentatively, D is TRBD1 (6 bases). The CDR3 sequence is 13 residues long. Trimming removed 3 bases at V and 4 bases at J, with 10 bases between. The germline CDR1 and CDR2 sequences are SEHNR and FQNEAQ (reference sequence). CDR3 protein: CASSLLDSYEQYF. CDR3 coding DNA: TGTGCCAGCAGCTTGCTGGACAGTTACGAGCAGTACTTC.

V usage is TRBV6-6 and J usage is TRBJ2-5; either TRBD1 or TRBD2 may fit D (5 bases each). This CDR3 is 13 amino acids long. V dropped 8 bases and J dropped 11 bases, with 21 bases sitting between them. Germline V CDR1 and CDR2: MNHNY, SVGAGI (reference sequence). CDR3 coding DNA: TGTGCCAGCGGGGCCAGGATGGATGCGGGTCAGTACTTC. It translates to CASGARMDAGQYF.

This clone came up once. This chain joins TRBV30 and TRBJ1-1, with a possible D match to TRBD1 (6 bases). The CDR3 spans 13 residues. CDR1 and CDR2 from the germline V gene are GTSNPN and SVGIG (reference sequence). Trimming took 1 base from V and 3 from J, leaving 9 bases between them. CDR3 nucleotides: TGTGCCTGGAGTGACAGGGTCGACACTGAAGCTTTCTTT. It yields the protein CAWSDRVDTEAFF.

This chain uses TRBV11-2 with TRBJ2-2; 11 bases fit TRBD2. The CDR3 spans 16 residues. V lost 7 bases, J lost 1 base, and 5 bases stayed unmatched. Germline-derived CDR1 and CDR2 are SGHAT and FQNNGV. The CDR3 coding sequence is TGTGCCAGCATGCGGACTAGCGGGCAGAACACCGGGGAGCTGTTTTTT. This encodes CASMRTSGQNTGELFF.

The chain uses TRBV11-2 and TRBJ2-5; 8 bases fit TRBD1. CDR1 SGHAT and CDR2 FQNNGV come from the germline V gene. CDR3 size: 15 residues. V was clipped by 1 base and J by 3 bases; unmatched bases: 4. The chain's CDR3 is CASSLGQGAKETQYF. The CDR3 bases are TGTGCCAGCAGCTTAGGGCAGGGGGCAAAAGAGACCCAGTACTTC. Full variable domain (missing parts from reference TRBV11-2 and TRBJ2-5): EAGVAQSPRYKIIEKRQSVAFWCNPISGHATLYWYQQILGQGPKLLIQFQNNGVVDDSQLPKDRFSAERLKGVDSTLKIQPAKLEDSAVYLCASSLGQGAKETQYFGPGTRLLVL.

CDR3 coding DNA: TGTGCCAGCAGCTTGGGAGGGAGTCTGGGAGAGACCCAGTACTTC. This translates into CASSLGGSLGETQYF. The gene calls are TRBV7-8 and TRBJ2-5; TRBD2 aligns across 7 bases. The germline V gene encodes CDR1 SGHVS and CDR2 FQNEAQ. The V and J ends lost 3 bases and 4 bases, in that order; junction bases with no gene match: 8. The CDR3 has 15 residues.

The chain couples TRBV6-1 to TRBJ2-1; 7 nucleotides align to TRBD2. Germline CDR1 reads MNHNS; CDR2 reads SASEGT. The CDR3 is made up of 17 amino acids. Losses at the gene ends were 4 bases for V and 8 bases for J; bases not matched to a gene: 17. CDR3: CASSVSSWTGGSDEQFF. The DNA for the CDR3 is TGTGCCAGCAGTGTCTCCTCTTGGACTGGCGGGAGCGATGAGCAGTTCTTC.

The chain joins TRBV7-2 to TRBJ2-7; TRBD2 agrees at 13 bases. The CDR3 length is 15 residues. V shed 4 bases and J 2 bases; nucleotides not matched to a gene: 2. Germline V gene data show CDR1 as SGHTA and CDR2 as FQGNSA. CDR3: CASSSLAGGTYEQYF. In nucleotides, the CDR3 is TGTGCCAGCAGCTCACTAGCGGGAGGGACCTACGAGCAGTACTTC.

The chain is built from TRBV10-3 and TRBJ2-7; D could derive from TRBD1 or TRBD2 (5 bases each). The germline V gene encodes CDR1 ENHRY and CDR2 SYGVKD. There are 14 residues in the CDR3. V dropped 1 base and J dropped 6 bases, with 13 bases sitting between them. The CDR3 loop is CAISELLGTSEQYF. The CDR3 DNA is TGTGCCATCAGTGAGTTACTTGGGACCTCCGAGCAGTACTTC.

V usage is TRBV6-6 and J usage is TRBJ1-5; D gene ambiguous. Germline CDR1 reads MNHNY; CDR2 reads SVGAGI (reference sequence). The CDR3 has 12 amino acids. V was pared by 2 bases and J by 4 bases, with 3 bases between. Here the CDR3 reads CASSYGNQPQHF. The CDR3 DNA sequence: TGTGCCAGCAGTTACGGAAATCAGCCCCAGCATTTT.

The rearrangement uses TRBV7-2 and TRBJ1-2, with unresolved D. This CDR3 has 14 amino acids. Germline CDR1 SGHTA, CDR2 FQGNSA. V lost 3 bases, J lost 3 bases, and 11 bases lay in between. The CDR3 nucleotides read TGTGCCAGCAGCTTCGGCGGAGCCCACTATGGCTACACCTTC. Translation gives CASSFGGAHYGYTF.

The chain combines TRBV4-1 with TRBJ2-5, with TRBD1 as a possible D gene (6 bases). This CDR3 comprises 17 residues. Germline values: CDR1 MGHRA, CDR2 YSYEKL. Trimming took 0 bases from V and 3 from J, leaving 17 bases between them. This CDR3 reads CASSQEGGIGSKETQYF. The DNA for the CDR3 is TGCGCCAGCAGCCAAGAAGGGGGAATTGGGAGTAAAGAGACCCAGTACTTC.

This chain links TRBV9 with TRBJ2-5; D gene unclear. The ends were cut back, 4 bases at V and 1 base at J, with 11 bases in the middle. The CDR3 spans 14 residues. Germline CDR1 reads SGDLS; CDR2 reads YYNGEE. CDR3: CASSPFGFQETQYF. DNA for the CDR3: TGTGCCAGCAGCCCCTTCGGATTCCAAGAGACCCAGTACTTC.

The CDR3 sequence is CASSPRTVRGETQYF. In DNA, the CDR3 is TGTGCCAGCAGCCCACGGACAGTACGAGGCGAGACCCAGTACTTC. The genes are TRBV11-2 and TRBJ2-5, with D possibly TRBD1 on 6 matching bases. Trimming removed 5 bases at V and 5 bases at J, with 18 bases between. The CDR3 extends over 15 amino acids. Germline V gene lookup returns CDR1 SGHAT and CDR2 FQNNGV.

J is TRBJ2-7 and V is TRBV2; 7 bases are a match to TRBD1. The CDR3 spans 14 residues. The V and J ends lost 4 bases and 4 bases, in that order; junction bases with no gene match: 7. Germline CDR1 is SNHLY and CDR2 is FYNNEI. The CDR3 sequence is CASSAQGPGYEQYF. DNA of the CDR3: TGTGCCAGCAGTGCACAGGGGCCGGGATACGAGCAGTACTTC.

The genes are TRBV19 and TRBJ1-2, with TRBD1 identical over 7 bases. This CDR3 contains 13 residues. V was pared by 5 bases and J by 4 bases, with 4 bases of the junction left unmatched. The V gene's germline CDR1 is LNHDA and CDR2 SQIVND (reference sequence). DNA for the CDR3: TGTGCCAGTAGTTTGGGACAGCTCTATGGCTACACCTTC. Translation: CASSLGQLYGYTF.

V usage is TRBV10-3 and J usage is TRBJ1-2; perhaps TRBD1 as D (6 bases). The germline V gene encodes CDR1 ENHRY and CDR2 SYGVKD. The CDR3 spans 14 residues. The V and J ends lost 6 bases and 3 bases respectively, with 14 bases between them. This chain's CDR3 is CAISEQEGDYGYTF. The CDR3 nucleotides are TGTGCCATCAGCGAACAGGAGGGGGACTATGGCTACACCTTC.

The rearrangement links TRBV11-2 to TRBJ2-5; TRBD1 matches at 7 bases. This CDR3 comprises 15 residues. J lost 2 bases, V lost 2 bases, and 5 bases had no gene match. From germline, CDR1 is SGHAT and CDR2 FQNNGV. CDR3 coding DNA: TGTGCCAGCAGCTTATTTCTGGGACAGCAAGAGACCCAGTACTTC. It is translated as CASSLFLGQQETQYF.

V gene TRBV9 combines with J gene TRBJ1-1; a possible D gene is TRBD1 (5 bases). CDR3 size: 14 residues. The germline V gene encodes CDR1 SGDLS and CDR2 YYNGEE. The ends were cut back, 0 bases at V and 2 bases at J, with 8 bases in the middle. CDR3 bases: TGTGCCAGCAGCGTAGACGGGGGAAACACTGAAGCTTTCTTT. Protein product: CASSVDGGNTEAFF.

The rearrangement links TRBV6-5 to TRBJ1-2; unclear D gene. Germline values: CDR1 MNHEY, CDR2 SVGAGI. This CDR3 has 12 amino acids. V dropped 3 bases and J dropped 10 bases, with 12 bases sitting between them. CDR3 sequence: CASSYRSGVYTF. Here the CDR3 DNA reads TGTGCCAGCAGTTATAGGTCGGGTGTCTACACCTTC.

The V call is TRBV5-8, the J call TRBJ1-2; D gene ambiguous. Germline V CDR1 and CDR2: SGHTS, YDEGEE. Trimming took 2 bases from V and 3 from J, leaving 17 bases between them. The CDR3 is made up of 16 amino acids. The CDR3 protein is CASSFLGKAKDYGYTF. The CDR3 DNA reads TGTGCCAGCAGCTTTCTTGGGAAAGCGAAGGACTATGGCTACACCTTC.

This clone was seen only once. The V and J genes are TRBV7-2 and TRBJ1-5; TRBD1 aligns across 10 bases. This CDR3 spans 15 amino acids. Unmatched junction bases numbered 7, after V lost 5 bases and J lost 6 bases. Germline values: CDR1 SGHTA, CDR2 FQGNSA. The CDR3 DNA reads as TGTGCCAGCAGCCTGGGACAGGGGAACGCTCAGCCCCAGCATTTT. It yields the protein CASSLGQGNAQPQHF.

The chain is built from TRBV7-8 and TRBJ1-1; 12 nucleotides align to TRBD1. Looked up from germline, CDR1 is SGHVS and CDR2 is FQNEAQ. The CDR3 length is 14 residues. Germline trimming cut 5 bases from V and 4 bases from J; bases unmatched to any gene: 2. The CDR3 spells CASSQGQGATEAFF. CDR3 nucleotide sequence: TGTGCCAGCAGCCAGGGACAGGGGGCCACTGAAGCTTTCTTT.

This clone has just a few counts. The J gene is TRBJ1-2, the V gene TRBV9; a weak D match, TRBD1 (6 bases). V shed 3 bases and J shed 5 bases, with 23 bases lying between them. The CDR3 length is 17 residues. Germline V lookup: CDR1 SGDLS, CDR2 YYNGEE. The DNA of the CDR3 is TGTGCCAGCAGCGGGACCTTTCTTACCAGGGGCCGGTATGGCTACACCTTC. Translation: CASSGTFLTRGRYGYTF.

V is TRBV25-1 and J is TRBJ1-1, with a possible D match to TRBD1 (5 bases). CDR3 length: 13 residues. Germline V gene data show CDR1 as MGHDK and CDR2 as SYGVNS. With 1 base removed from V and 5 bases from J, the gap between germline ends came to 8 bases. For the CDR3, the DNA is TGTGCCAGCAGTGAATCTGGGGGTACTGAAGCTTTCTTT. Translated: CASSESGGTEAFF.

This chain links TRBV7-2 with TRBJ2-7; D unresolved. CDR1 SGHTA and CDR2 FQGNSA come from the germline V gene. The CDR3 is made up of 13 amino acids. Trimming removed 2 bases at V and 6 bases at J, with 11 bases between. CDR3 nucleotides: TGTGCCAGCAGCTTAAATCACCGGCGCGAGCAGTACTTC. Amino acids: CASSLNHRREQYF.